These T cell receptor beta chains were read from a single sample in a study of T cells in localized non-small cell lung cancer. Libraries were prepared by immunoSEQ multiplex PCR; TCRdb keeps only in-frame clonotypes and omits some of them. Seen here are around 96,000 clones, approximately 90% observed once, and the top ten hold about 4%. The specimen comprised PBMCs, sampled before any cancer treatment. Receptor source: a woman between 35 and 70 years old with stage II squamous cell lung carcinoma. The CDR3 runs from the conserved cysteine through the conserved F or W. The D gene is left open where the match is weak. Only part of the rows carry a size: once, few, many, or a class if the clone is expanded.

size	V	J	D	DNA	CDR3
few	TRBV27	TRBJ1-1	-	TGTGCCAGCAACCTTCAGGAGGGGTCTGAAGCTTTCTTT	CASNLQEGSEAFF
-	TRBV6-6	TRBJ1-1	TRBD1	TGTGCCAGCTGTAGTAGTAGGGGGCAATCCGAAGCTTTCTTT	CASCSSRGQSEAFF
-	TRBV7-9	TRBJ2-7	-	TGTGCCAGCAGCTTAGATTCTGCATCGCCGACGAGCTTC	CASSLDSASPTSF
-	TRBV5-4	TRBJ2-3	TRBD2	TGTGCCAGCCACCGGGAGGTCACAGATACGCAGTATTTT	CASHREVTDTQYF
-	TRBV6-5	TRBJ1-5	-	TGTGCCAGCAGTTACTTCAGGGGCAATCAGCCCCAGCATTTT	CASSYFRGNQPQHF
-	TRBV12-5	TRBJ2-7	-	TGTGCTAGTGCCAATCCGGGGGCTAGCGCCGACTACGAGCAGTACTTC	CASANPGASADYEQYF
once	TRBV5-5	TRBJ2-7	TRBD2	TGTGCCAGCAGGATGGGACTAGCGAGTCACGAGCAGTACTTC	CASRMGLASHEQYF
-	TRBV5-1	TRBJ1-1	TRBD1	TGCGCCAGCAGCAGGCCCCACGGGACAGGGATAACTGAAGCTTTCTTT	CASSRPHGTGITEAFF
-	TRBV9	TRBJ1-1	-	TGTGCCAGCAGCGTAATCTGGGGCGCGGGGGCTGAAGCTTTCTTT	CASSVIWGAGAEAFF
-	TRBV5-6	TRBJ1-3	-	TGTGCCAGCAGCTCGGGCCACCAGGGGCACTCTGGAAACACCATATATTTT	CASSSGHQGHSGNTIYF
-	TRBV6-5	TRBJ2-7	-	TGTGCCAGCAGGTTCCGGGGGGCGTTCGCCGAGCAGTACTTC	CASRFRGAFAEQYF
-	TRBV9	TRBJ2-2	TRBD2	TGTGCCAGCAGCGTAGGTGCGGGGGGAACCGGGGAGCTGTTTTTT	CASSVGAGGTGELFF
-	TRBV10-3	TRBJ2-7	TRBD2	TGTGCCATCGCATCAGCGGGAGTGGGCGAGCAGTACTTC	CAIASAGVGEQYF
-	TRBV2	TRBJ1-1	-	TGTGCCAGCAGCCCCCGCCCGGACACTGAAGCTTTCTTT	CASSPRPDTEAFF
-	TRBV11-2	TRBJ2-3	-	TGTGCCAGCGGGAGGGATACGCAGTATTTT	CASGRDTQYF
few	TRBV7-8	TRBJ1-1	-	TGTGCCAGCAGCCTACCCCCTGACCGAGCTTTCTTT	CASSLPPDRAFF
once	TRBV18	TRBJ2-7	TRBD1	TGTGCCAGCTCCCTCAAACAGGGGCGATCCTACGAGCAGTACTTC	CASSLKQGRSYEQYF
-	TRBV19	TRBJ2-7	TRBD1	TGTGCCAGTAGTATAAAGGGACAGGGAACCTACGAGCAGTACTTC	CASSIKGQGTYEQYF
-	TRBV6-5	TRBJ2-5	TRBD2	TGTGCCAGCAGTTACGGTGCGCGGGGGGGACAAGAGACCCAGTACTTC	CASSYGARGGQETQYF
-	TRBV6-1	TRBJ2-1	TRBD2	TGTGCCAGCAGTCCTAGGACTAGCGGGGGCTATGAGCAGTTCTTC	CASSPRTSGGYEQFF
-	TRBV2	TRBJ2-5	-	TGTGCCAGCAGGGGGGTCCGGGCCCCCATGGCCCAGTACTTC	CASRGVRAPMAQYF
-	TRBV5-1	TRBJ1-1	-	TGCGCCAGCAGCTTGGGAGGGCCTGAAGCTTTCTTT	CASSLGGPEAFF
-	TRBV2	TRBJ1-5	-	TGTGCCAGCAGACTAGAGAGCAATCAGCCCCAGCATTTT	CASRLESNQPQHF
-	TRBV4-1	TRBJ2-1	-	TGCGCCAGCAGCCAAACTCCCCGCGCCGGGGAGCAGTTCTTC	CASSQTPRAGEQFF
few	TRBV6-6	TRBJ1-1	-	TGTGCCAGCAGTTACGACCCAGGGTCCCCTGAAGCTTTCTTT	CASSYDPGSPEAFF
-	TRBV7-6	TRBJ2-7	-	TGTGCCAGCAGCTCCTTGGTGGGTTCCTACGAGCAGTACTTC	CASSSLVGSYEQYF
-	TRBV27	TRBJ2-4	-	TGTGCCAGCGGCAGGGAAAACATTCAGTACTTC	CASGRENIQYF
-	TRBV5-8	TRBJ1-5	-	TGTGCCAGCAGCCCCCGGCAGAGCCTTAGCAATCAGCCCCAGCATTTT	CASSPRQSLSNQPQHF
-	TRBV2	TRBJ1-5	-	TGTGCCAGCAGGGCGCCGGGTGGGCAGGGAGGTAATCAGCCCCAGCATTTT	CASRAPGGQGGNQPQHF
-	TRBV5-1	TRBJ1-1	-	TGCGCCAGCAGACGGACCGGGGATGAAGCTTTCTTT	CASRRTGDEAFF
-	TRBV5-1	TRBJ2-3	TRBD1	TGCGCCAGCAGCCGGACGGGACAGGGGATAAATACGCAGTATTTT	CASSRTGQGINTQYF
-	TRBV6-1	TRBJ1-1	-	TGTGCCAGCAGTGATGCGTGGCGGGTCAACACTGAAGCTTTCTTT	CASSDAWRVNTEAFF
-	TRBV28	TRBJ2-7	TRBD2	TGTGCCAGCAGTTCCTATGGCGGGGGGCTGGAGCAGTACTTC	CASSSYGGGLEQYF
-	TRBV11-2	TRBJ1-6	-	TGTGCCAGCAGCTTAAGGGACACGAATTCACCCCTCCACTTT	CASSLRDTNSPLHF
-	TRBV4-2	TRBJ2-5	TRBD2	TGTGCCAGCAGCCAAGAAACTAGCGCTAAAGAGACCCAGTACTTC	CASSQETSAKETQYF
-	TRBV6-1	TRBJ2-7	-	TGTGCCAGCAGTCCCGAGTTGGTGGCCGAGCAGTACTTC	CASSPELVAEQYF